The 4 T cell receptor beta chains reported below all come from one sample, sequenced in a study of T cells in women clearing cervical HPV infection. Measured with immunoSEQ multiplex PCR; TCRdb has only the in-frame clones, and not every one. Its clone listing holds fewer than 40,000 clones. Sample: blood buffy coat. The origin of the receptors is a woman between 18 and 69 years old with a cervical HPV16 infection that either progressed to CIN3+ or cleared (not recorded which).

Points on this clone: The CDR3 end falls 3 residues outside the read, so it is completed with the germline J gene. V and J are TRBV7-2 and TRBJ1-6, with TRBD1 matching 8 bases. This CDR3 spans 15 amino acids. Germline CDR1 and CDR2: SGHTA and FQGNSA. With V trimmed by 5 bases and J by 10 bases, 10 bases remained unmatched. The CDR3 bases that were read are TGTGCCAGCAGCACGGGACAGGTCTTTAGGTCACCC. Protein product: CASSTGQVFRSP. The entire CDR3 protein is CASSTGQVFRSPLHF.

Measured by frequency, this clone is medium-sized. The CDR3 goes on 3 residues after the read ends, and that part is filled in from the germline J gene. The chain joins TRBV30 to TRBJ2-3; D is uncertain. CDR3 length: 13 residues. The germline gives CDR1 GTSNPN, CDR2 SVGIG (reference sequence). Trimming left V 8 bases short and J 6 bases short, with 18 bases between. The chain's CDR3 is CASSGWVGDTQYF. Incomplete CDR3 DNA: TGTGCCAGCTCTGGATGGGTCGGGGATACG.

With regard to this clone: The sequenced fragment ends 3 residues before the CDR3 boundary, so the rest is inferred from the germline J gene. The V and J genes are TRBV19 and TRBJ1-2; 10 positions match TRBD1. CDR1 is LNHDA and CDR2 is SQIVND in the germline V gene (reference sequence). There are 16 residues in the CDR3. The chain's CDR3 is CASSRGPGQGSYDYTF. The sequenced CDR3 bases are TGTGCCAGTAGTAGGGGGCCGGGACAGGGGAGTTACGAC.

Worth noting for this clone: The observed sequence ends 3 residues before the CDR3 terminus, with the missing tail filled in from the germline J gene. The chain is built from TRBV20-1 and TRBJ2-3, with 9 bases lining up with TRBD2. This CDR3 is built from 14 residues. Losses at the gene ends were 4 bases for V and 7 bases for J; bases not matched to a gene: 9. Germline V gene data show CDR1 as DFQATT and CDR2 as SNEGSKA (reference sequence). The CDR3: CSAIAGGQLNTQYF. Partial CDR3 DNA: TGCAGTGCTATCGCGGGGGGGCAACTGAATACG.